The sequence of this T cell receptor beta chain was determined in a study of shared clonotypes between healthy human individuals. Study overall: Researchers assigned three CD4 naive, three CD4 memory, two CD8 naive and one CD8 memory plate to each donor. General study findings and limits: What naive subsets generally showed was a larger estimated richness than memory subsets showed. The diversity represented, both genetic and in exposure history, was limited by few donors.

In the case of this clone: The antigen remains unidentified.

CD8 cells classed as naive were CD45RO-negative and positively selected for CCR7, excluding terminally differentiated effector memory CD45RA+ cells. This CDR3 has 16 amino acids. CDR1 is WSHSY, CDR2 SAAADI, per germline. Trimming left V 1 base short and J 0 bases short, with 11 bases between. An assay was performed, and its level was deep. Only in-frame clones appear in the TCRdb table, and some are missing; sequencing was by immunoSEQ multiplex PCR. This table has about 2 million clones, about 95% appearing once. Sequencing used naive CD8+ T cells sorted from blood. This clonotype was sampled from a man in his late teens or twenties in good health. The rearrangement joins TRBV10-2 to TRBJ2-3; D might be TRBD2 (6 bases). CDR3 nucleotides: TGCGCCAGCAGTGAGTGGGCAGGGAGGAGCACAGATACGCAGTATTTT. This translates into CASSEWAGRSTDTQYF.